Here is one T cell receptor beta chain with its context. The data were obtained in a study of blood T cell repertoires in COVID-19. Study background: Samples came from the United States, Italy and Spain, spanning acute and convalescent COVID-19. Sources were T cells, B-cell-depleted T cells, or PBMCs; the material itself was cDNA or gDNA.

Here immunoSEQ multiplex PCR was the method, and the copy in TCRdb shows in-frame clones only, minus some. The sample includes approximately 200,000 clones, about 85% seen only once; the top ten take 11%. Categorization into cohorts depended on clinical history that participants reported. Two negative PCRs, clearance, or symptom resolution were required of recovered Cohort 3 donors. V shed 6 bases and J 6 bases; nucleotides not matched to a gene: 6. This CDR3 is 13 amino acids long. Germline values: CDR1 SGHNT, CDR2 YYREEE (reference sequence). The J gene is TRBJ2-1, the V gene TRBV5-4, with TRBD2 identical over 7 bases. This receptor was taken from a young man who had recovered from COVID-19. Specimen: PBMCs or T cells enriched from blood (not recorded which). The CDR3 bases are TGTGCCAGCACCGGGACTACTCTCAATGAGCAGTTCTTC. This translates into CASTGTTLNEQFF.